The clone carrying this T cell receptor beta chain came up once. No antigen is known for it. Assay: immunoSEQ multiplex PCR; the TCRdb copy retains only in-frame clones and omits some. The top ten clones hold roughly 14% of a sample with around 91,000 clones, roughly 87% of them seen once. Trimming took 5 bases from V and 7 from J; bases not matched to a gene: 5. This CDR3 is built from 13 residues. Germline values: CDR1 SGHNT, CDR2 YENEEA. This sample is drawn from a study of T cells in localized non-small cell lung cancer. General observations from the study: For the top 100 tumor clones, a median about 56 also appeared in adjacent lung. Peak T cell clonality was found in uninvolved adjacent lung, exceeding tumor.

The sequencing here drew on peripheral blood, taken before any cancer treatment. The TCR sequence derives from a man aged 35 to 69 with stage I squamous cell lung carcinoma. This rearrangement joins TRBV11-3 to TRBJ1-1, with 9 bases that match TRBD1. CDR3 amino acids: CASSPGTGFEAFF. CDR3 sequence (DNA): TGTGCCAGCAGCCCAGGGACAGGGTTTGAAGCTTTCTTT.